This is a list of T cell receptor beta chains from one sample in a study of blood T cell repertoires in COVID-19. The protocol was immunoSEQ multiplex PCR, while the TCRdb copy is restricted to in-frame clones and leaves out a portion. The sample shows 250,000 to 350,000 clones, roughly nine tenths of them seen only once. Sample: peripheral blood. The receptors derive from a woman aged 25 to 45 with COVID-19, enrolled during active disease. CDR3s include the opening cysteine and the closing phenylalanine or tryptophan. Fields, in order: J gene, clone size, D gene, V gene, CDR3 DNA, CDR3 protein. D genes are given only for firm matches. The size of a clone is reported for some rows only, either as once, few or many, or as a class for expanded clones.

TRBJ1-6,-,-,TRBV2,TGTGCCAACGCCCAGGGGAGGGGGTCACCCCTCCACTTT,CANAQGRGSPLHF
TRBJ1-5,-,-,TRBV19,TGTGCCAGTAGTATCAGGGGCACGGGGCAGCCCCAGCATTTT,CASSIRGTGQPQHF
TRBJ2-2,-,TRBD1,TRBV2,TGTGCCAGCAGTAACAGGGGTACCGGGGAGCTGTTTTTT,CASSNRGTGELFF
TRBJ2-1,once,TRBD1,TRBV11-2,TGTGCCAGCAGCCAAACTGGGACAGCCGATGAGCAGTTCTTC,CASSQTGTADEQFF
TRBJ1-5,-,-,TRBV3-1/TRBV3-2,TGTGCCAGCAGCTATAGCAATCAGCCCCAGCATTTT,CASSYSNQPQHF
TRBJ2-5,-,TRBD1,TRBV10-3,TGTGCCATCAGTGAGTCGGGACAGGGTCAAGAGACCCAGTACTTC,CAISESGQGQETQYF
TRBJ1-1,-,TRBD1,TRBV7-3,TGTGCCAGCAGCTCGGGACAGGGGCGAGGGACTGAAGCTTTCTTT,CASSSGQGRGTEAFF
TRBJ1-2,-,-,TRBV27,TGTGCCAGCAGTTTAACAGGGAGTATCGGTGGCTACACCTTC,CASSLTGSIGGYTF
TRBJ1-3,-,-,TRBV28,TGTGCCAGCGAATCCGGGACATCAAGCTCTGGAAACACCATATATTTT,CASESGTSSSGNTIYF
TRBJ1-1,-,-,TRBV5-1,TGCGCCAGCAGCTTGAGGGGCGCTGAAGCTTTCTTT,CASSLRGAEAFF
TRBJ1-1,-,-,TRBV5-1,TGCGCCAGCAGCTTGGGGGCGGGGAACACTGAAGCTTTCTTT,CASSLGAGNTEAFF
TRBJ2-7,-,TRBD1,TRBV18,TGTGCCAGCTCACCAAGGGACAGCTCCTACGAGCAGTACTTC,CASSPRDSSYEQYF
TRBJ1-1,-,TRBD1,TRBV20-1,TGCAGTGCTAGTACAGGGGCCGCGGTAGGCACTGAAGCTTTCTTT,CSASTGAAVGTEAFF
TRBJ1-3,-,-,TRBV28,TGTGCCAGCAGCTTCGAGACAACTGGAAACACCATATATTTT,CASSFETTGNTIYF
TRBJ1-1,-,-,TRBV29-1,TGCAGCGTTGAAGCCTTACAGGCTGAAGCTTTCTTT,CSVEALQAEAFF
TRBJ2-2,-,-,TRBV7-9,TGTGCCAGCAGCTTGAGGGCCCCCACCGGGGAGCTGTTTTTT,CASSLRAPTGELFF
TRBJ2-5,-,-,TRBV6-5,TGTGCCAGCAGTTACGATGAGGGGGAGGAGACCCAGTACTTC,CASSYDEGEETQYF
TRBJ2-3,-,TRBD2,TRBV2,TGTGCCAGCACCCCGGGACTAGCGGGGCGCACAGATACGCAGTATTTT,CASTPGLAGRTDTQYF
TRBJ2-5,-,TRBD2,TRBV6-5,TGTGCCAGCAGTTACGTAGGGACTAGCGGGAGGGAGACCCAGTACTTC,CASSYVGTSGRETQYF
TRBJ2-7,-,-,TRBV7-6,TGTGCCAGCAGCGGGGGGACCAACTACGAGCAGTACTTC,CASSGGTNYEQYF
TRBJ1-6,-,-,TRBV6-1,TGTGCCAGCAGTGAAAAGGCAGGGTTCTCGTATAATTCACCCCTCCACTTT,CASSEKAGFSYNSPLHF
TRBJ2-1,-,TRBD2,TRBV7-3,TGTGCCAGCAGCCCTAGCGGGGGGTACAATGAGCAGTTCTTC,CASSPSGGYNEQFF
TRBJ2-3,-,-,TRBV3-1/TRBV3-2,TGTGCCAGCAGCCCCTATTCATCTTTTGAAAGCACAGATACGCAGTATTTT,CASSPYSSFESTDTQYF
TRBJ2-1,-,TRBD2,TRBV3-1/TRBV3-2,TGTGCCAGCAGCAAGCCGGGACTAGCGGGTCATGAGCAGTTCTTC,CASSKPGLAGHEQFF
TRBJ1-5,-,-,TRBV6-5,TGTGCCAGCAGGGCCGGGACTCTCCAAAGGCCCCAGCATTTT,CASRAGTLQRPQHF
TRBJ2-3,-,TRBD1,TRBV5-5,TGTGCCAGCAGCTTCTCCGACAGGGGAATAGATACGCAGTATTTT,CASSFSDRGIDTQYF
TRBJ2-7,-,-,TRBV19,TGTGCCAGTAGTGACTCCGGGACTTCCGACGAGCAGTACTTC,CASSDSGTSDEQYF
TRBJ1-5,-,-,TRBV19,TGTGCCAGTAGTATTTTGCTGGCGGCTAACAATCAGCCCCAGCATTTT,CASSILLAANNQPQHF
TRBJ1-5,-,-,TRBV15,TGTGCCACCAGCAGAGATGTACGGCAGCCCCAGCATTTT,CATSRDVRQPQHF
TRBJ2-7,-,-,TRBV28,TGTGCCAGCAGTTCTCGATCAAGAGGGCAGTACTTC,CASSSRSRGQYF
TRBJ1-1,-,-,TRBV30,TGTGCCTGGACGTCAGGGAAGGATAGTGAAGCTTTCTTT,CAWTSGKDSEAFF
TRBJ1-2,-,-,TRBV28,TGTGCCAGCAGTTTAACGGGGGGACCGCTCTGGGGCTACACCTTC,CASSLTGGPLWGYTF
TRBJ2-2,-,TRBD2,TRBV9,TGTGCCAGCAGCGTAGCTCCAGCGGGAGTGTACACCGGGGAGCTGTTTTTT,CASSVAPAGVYTGELFF
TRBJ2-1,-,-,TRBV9,TGTGCCAGCAGCGTAGGGAGTCGCGAGTACAATGAGCAGTTCTTC,CASSVGSREYNEQFF
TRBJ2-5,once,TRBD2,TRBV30,TGTGCCTGGAAAGGGGACTACCAGACCCAGTACTTC,CAWKGDYQTQYF
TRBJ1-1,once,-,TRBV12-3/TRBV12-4,TGTGCCAGCACCCGGAGGACTGAAGCTTTCTTT,CASTRRTEAFF
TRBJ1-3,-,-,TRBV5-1,TGCGCCAGCAGCTCGGGAGGGCTTGGAAACACCATATATTTT,CASSSGGLGNTIYF
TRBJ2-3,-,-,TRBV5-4,TGTGCCAGCAGCTGGGGGCAGGGTACGCAGTATTTT,CASSWGQGTQYF
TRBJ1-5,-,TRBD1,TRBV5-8,TGTGCCAGCAGCTGGGGACAGGTGAGCAATCAGCCCCAGCATTTT,CASSWGQVSNQPQHF
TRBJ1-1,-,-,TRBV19,TGTGCCAGTAGTATTCAGGCAGGGAACACTGAAGCTTTCTTT,CASSIQAGNTEAFF
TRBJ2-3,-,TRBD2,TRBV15,TGTGCCACCAGCAGAGATCGGGGGGGGTCCACAGATACGCAGTATTTT,CATSRDRGGSTDTQYF
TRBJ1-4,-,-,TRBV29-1,TGCAGCGTTGAGTCGGGGGTCGGGGAAAAACTGTTTTTT,CSVESGVGEKLFF
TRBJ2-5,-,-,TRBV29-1,TGCAGCGTTGAAGCCGTGCAGGGGGGAGAGACCCAGTACTTC,CSVEAVQGGETQYF
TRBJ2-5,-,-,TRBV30,TGTGCCTGGAGTGCCGACGGGATACAAGAGACCCAGTACTTC,CAWSADGIQETQYF
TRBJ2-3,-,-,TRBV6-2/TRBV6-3,TGTGCCAGCAGTTTCCTAGCTGAGTCTAGCACAGATACGCAGTATTTT,CASSFLAESSTDTQYF
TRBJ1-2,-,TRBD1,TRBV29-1,TGCAGCGTTGCCCCGACAGGGGATGGCTACACCTTC,CSVAPTGDGYTF